Each of the 23 T cell receptor beta chains below was sequenced from the same sample in a study of cytomegalovirus exposure and HLA in healthy donors. This table comes from immunoSEQ multiplex PCR, and its TCRdb copy is limited to in-frame clones, with some not included. This sample yields approximately 160,000 clones, of which under 90% are seen a single time; roughly 4.2% belongs to the top ten. Sequencing was performed on PBMCs. The receptors shown here come from a man aged 18 to 30 in good health and CMV-seropositive.

The genes are TRBV7-9 and TRBJ2-7; the match to TRBD2 covers 8 bases. Germline V gene lookup returns CDR1 SEHNR and CDR2 FQNEAQ (reference sequence). The CDR3 loop spans 14 amino acids. V was pared by 2 bases and J by 5 bases, with 5 bases of the junction left unmatched. CDR3 protein: CASSLSGLGHEQYF. The CDR3 DNA follows: TGTGCCAGCAGCTTATCGGGACTAGGCCACGAGCAGTACTTC.

This sequence joins TRBV7-8 and TRBJ2-5; 9 nucleotides align to TRBD2. CDR1 is SGHVS and CDR2 is FQNEAQ in the germline V gene. V trimming: 2 bases; J trimming: 7 bases; junction bases outside the gene matches: 17. CDR3 length equals 18 residues. The CDR3 spells CASSLRGWREGRDGTQYF. CDR3 coding DNA: TGTGCCAGCAGCTTACGTGGTTGGCGGGAGGGCCGGGATGGGACCCAGTACTTC.

J is TRBJ2-2 and V is TRBV5-1; maybe TRBD1 (8 bases). CDR1 SGHRS and CDR2 YFSETQ come from the germline V gene. This CDR3 contains 15 residues. Trimming cost V 7 bases and J 2 bases, with 15 bases left between them. CDR3 nucleotide sequence: TGCGCCAGCCACAGGGGGGGACAAAACACCGGGGAGCTGTTTTTT. This sequence encodes CASHRGGQNTGELFF.

The chain has TRBV7-9 and TRBJ1-2; no firm D call. This CDR3 is built from 16 residues. Germline V gives CDR1 SEHNR, CDR2 FQNEAQ (reference sequence). V was cut by 5 bases and J by 3 bases, with 19 bases left in between. The CDR3 DNA sequence: TGTGCCAGCAGCCCCTCCGGCCTTCAGGTTGACTATGGCTACACCTTC. Its protein product is CASSPSGLQVDYGYTF.

This clone was observed a few times. The CDR3 loop is CSVEDHEGNTEAFF. The CDR3 nucleotides are TGCAGCGTTGAAGATCATGAGGGGAACACTGAAGCTTTCTTT. The rearrangement links TRBV29-1 to TRBJ1-1, with D uncertain. CDR1 and CDR2 (germline): SQVTM, ANQGSEA. The CDR3 runs 14 residues. V lost 0 bases, J lost 1 base, and 9 bases lay in between.

The V gene is TRBV10-3, the J gene TRBJ2-7; D perhaps matches TRBD1 (6 bases). Trimming left V 7 bases short and J 1 base short, with 11 bases between. Germline CDR1 and CDR2: ENHRY and SYGVKD. The CDR3 consists of 13 residues. CDR3 amino acids: CAINAQGSYEQYF. CDR3 nucleotide sequence: TGTGCCATCAATGCACAGGGTTCCTACGAGCAGTACTTC.

The chain recombines TRBV18 with TRBJ2-2; D is undetermined. CDR3 length: 15 residues. Germline CDR1 reads KGHSH; CDR2 reads LQKENI. The germline V and J ends were trimmed by 0 bases and 7 bases, with 12 bases remaining between them. CDR3 in DNA: TGTGCCAGCTCACCACCTTCTAGGTCAATCGGGGAGCTGTTTTTT. Encoded protein: CASSPPSRSIGELFF.

The V gene is TRBV7-9, the J gene TRBJ2-1, with a possible D match to TRBD1 (5 bases). The CDR3 is 14 amino acids. Germline V gene sequence: CDR1 SEHNR, CDR2 FQNEAQ (reference sequence). V was pared by 10 bases and J by 3 bases, with 16 bases between. The CDR3 DNA sequence: TGTGCCACCTCTCGGGTAGGGGTCTACAATGAGCAGTTCTTC. Its translation is CATSRVGVYNEQFF.

The chain has TRBV5-6 and TRBJ1-2; no definite D call. The CDR3 length is 15 residues. CDR1 is SGHDT, CDR2 YYEEEE, per germline. With 0 bases removed from V and 4 bases from J, the gap between germline ends came to 13 bases. The CDR3 nucleotides read TGTGCCAGCAGCTTGGGTGGCAGGCCACTCTATGGCTACACCTTC. This sequence encodes CASSLGGRPLYGYTF. Looking up the rest from reference TRBV5-6 and TRBJ1-2 gives the full variable domain: DAGVTQSPTHLIKTRGQQVTLRCSPKSGHDTVSWYQQALGQGPQFIFQYYEEEERQRGNFPDRFSGHQFPNYSSELNVNALLLGDSALYLCASSLGGRPLYGYTFGSGTRLTVV.

The rearrangement links TRBV18 to TRBJ2-6; D is unclear. Trimming took 5 bases from V and 4 from J, leaving 12 bases between them. The CDR3 sequence is 15 residues long. CDR1 and CDR2 from the germline V gene are KGHSH and LQKENI. DNA of the CDR3: TGTGCCAGCTCAAGCCAGGTCCCGGGGGCCAACGTCCTGACTTTC. This translates into CASSSQVPGANVLTF.

The chain employs TRBV5-6 and TRBJ2-3, with D possibly being TRBD2 (5 bases). Germline values: CDR1 SGHDT, CDR2 YYEEEE. V lost 4 bases, J lost 4 bases, and 13 bases lay in between. This CDR3 contains 14 residues. In nucleotides, the CDR3 is TGTGCCAGCAGCCTTACTCACGGGGCAGATACGCAGTATTTT. Its protein product is CASSLTHGADTQYF.

CDR3 protein: CASSSRGGLYEQYF. The CDR3 DNA is TGTGCCAGCAGCTCCCGGGGGGGGCTGTACGAGCAGTACTTC. The gene calls are TRBV11-2 and TRBJ2-7, with 8 bases aligning to TRBD2. V trimming: 4 bases; J trimming: 4 bases; junction bases outside the gene matches: 6. The CDR3 runs to 14 residues. Germline values: CDR1 SGHAT, CDR2 FQNNGV.

The chain's CDR3 is CASSPGGLAGVHEQYF. CDR3 DNA: TGTGCCAGCAGCCCTGGAGGACTAGCGGGAGTTCACGAGCAGTACTTC. The rearrangement uses TRBV11-3 and TRBJ2-7; 13 bases are a match to TRBD2. V lost 5 bases to trimming and J lost 5 bases; unmatched junction nucleotides: 9. There are 16 residues in the CDR3. Germline loops: CDR1 SGHNT, CDR2 YENEEA.

J is TRBJ1-1 and V is TRBV11-2, with D perhaps matching TRBD1 (6 bases). Germline V gives CDR1 SGHAT, CDR2 FQNNGV. V was clipped by 3 bases and J by 4 bases, with 12 bases between them. CDR3 length: 14 residues. DNA of the CDR3: TGTGCCAGCAGCTTGGGTACAGGGTCCACTGAAGCTTTCTTT. Its protein product is CASSLGTGSTEAFF.

The chain recombines TRBV29-1 with TRBJ2-1, with 7 bases fitting TRBD1. The CDR3 is made up of 14 amino acids. Germline V gene data show CDR1 as SQVTM and CDR2 as ANQGSEA. V trimming: 7 bases; J trimming: 2 bases; junction bases outside the gene matches: 8. The CDR3 nucleotides read TGCAGCGCCGACAGGGTGGGACCCTACAATGAGCAGTTCTTC. Amino acids: CSADRVGPYNEQFF.

CDR3 in amino acids: CASTGQGSNVLTF. Here the CDR3 DNA reads TGTGCAAGTACGGGACAGGGTTCCAACGTCCTGACTTTC. The chain is built from TRBV12-2 and TRBJ2-6; the table names TRBD1, a call not compared with the DNA. TRBV12-2 is tagged as a pseudogene. This CDR3 is 13 amino acids long.

The chain joins TRBV19 to TRBJ2-2; D is ambiguous. Germline V lookup: CDR1 LNHDA, CDR2 SQIVND (reference sequence). This CDR3 has 14 amino acids. Trimming removed 1 base from V and 2 bases from J, with 5 bases in between. CDR3 sequence: CASSIAGNTGELFF. CDR3 DNA: TGTGCCAGTAGTATAGCAGGCAACACCGGGGAGCTGTTTTTT.

The chain employs TRBV2 and TRBJ2-7; 9 bases match TRBD1. This CDR3 comprises 14 residues. The germline V gene has CDR1 SNHLY and CDR2 FYNNEI. The junction had 5 bases not matched to a gene; V was cut back by 5 bases and J by 3 bases. The CDR3 region is CASSQDRGNYEQYF. CDR3 nucleotides: TGTGCCAGCAGTCAGGACAGGGGTAACTACGAGCAGTACTTC.

V and J are TRBV19 and TRBJ2-5; D is possibly TRBD2 (5 bases). Germline V gene data show CDR1 as LNHDA and CDR2 as SQIVND (reference sequence). CDR3 length: 16 amino acids. V dropped 1 base and J dropped 4 bases, with 16 bases sitting between them. Here the CDR3 DNA reads TGTGCCAGTAGTATAGGAGGGTACGTGGCGGGAGAGACCCAGTACTTC. Encoded protein: CASSIGGYVAGETQYF.

The chain recombines TRBV19 with TRBJ2-5, with 9 bases identical to TRBD2. With V trimmed by 4 bases and J by 5 bases, 14 bases remained unmatched. Germline V gene data show CDR1 as LNHDA and CDR2 as SQIVND (reference sequence). This CDR3 has 17 amino acids. In DNA form, the CDR3 reads TGTGCCAGTAGTAGGAGGGGTAGCGGGAGCCTGGGGGAGACCCAGTACTTC. This encodes CASSRRGSGSLGETQYF. Full variable domain (outside the CDR3, taken from reference TRBV19 and TRBJ2-5): DGGITQSPKYLFRKEGQNVTLSCEQNLNHDAMYWYRQDPGQGLRLIYYSQIVNDFQKGDIAEGYSVSREKKESFPLTVTSAQKNPTAFYLCASSRRGSGSLGETQYFGPGTRLLVL.

This CDR3 is CASSPLEGRQETQYF. CDR3 DNA sequence: TGTGCCAGCAGCCCCCTGGAGGGGCGACAAGAGACCCAGTACTTC. The gene calls are TRBV11-3 and TRBJ2-5, with D perhaps TRBD2 (6 bases). Germline V lookup: CDR1 SGHNT, CDR2 YENEEA. Trimming took 5 bases from V and 2 from J, leaving 15 bases between them. This CDR3 spans 15 amino acids.

This chain uses TRBV15 with TRBJ2-7, with unresolved D. Germline values: CDR1 LNHNV, CDR2 YYDKDF (reference sequence). The V end was cut by 0 bases, the J end by 0 bases, with 6 bases between. The CDR3 is 14 residues long. CDR3 DNA: TGTGCCACCAGCAGAGATTTCGGCTCCTACGAGCAGTACTTC. This sequence encodes CATSRDFGSYEQYF.

The genes are TRBV30 and TRBJ2-2; possible D gene TRBD2, 5 bases. Trimming took off 0 bases at V and 6 bases at J, with 8 bases between the two ends. Germline V lookup: CDR1 GTSNPN, CDR2 SVGIG (reference sequence). The CDR3 has 13 amino acids. This CDR3 reads CAWSVTGSGELFF. CDR3 nucleotides: TGTGCCTGGAGTGTAACGGGATCCGGGGAGCTGTTTTTT.